What follows are 4 T cell receptor beta chains derived from one specimen sequenced in a study of vaccination effects on CD4 cells after COVID-19. Isolation of CD4+ T cells took place after 10 days of culture. It was two doses of either the BNT162b2 or mRNA-1273 vaccine that participants received. TCRdb's table, derived via immunoSEQ multiplex PCR, lists solely in-frame clones and lacks some. The repertoire holds tens of thousands of clones, with approximately 73% as singletons. These TCRs are of unknown antigen specificity. The source material was CD4+ T cells from PBMCs cultured without peptide, sampled after COVID-19 vaccination. The origin of the receptors is a human donor who received a COVID-19 vaccine.

A single count supports this clone. This chain joins TRBV7-2 and TRBJ2-5; 8 bases are a match to TRBD1. The ends lost 5 bases at V and 5 bases at J; junction bases unmatched: 4. This CDR3 has 13 residues. Germline V gene lookup returns CDR1 SGHTA and CDR2 FQGNSA. Written as DNA, the CDR3 is TGTGCCAGCAGCACAGGGGGGCGGGAGACCCAGTACTTC. Its protein is CASSTGGRETQYF.

This clone was found once. V gene TRBV5-1 combines with J gene TRBJ1-3, with D maybe TRBD1 (6 bases). CDR1 and CDR2 from the germline V gene are SGHRS and YFSETQ. The CDR3 runs to 16 residues. The V gene lost 4 bases and the J gene lost 0 bases, with 14 bases spanning the gap. The CDR3 loop reads CASSKTTGFSGNTIYF. Here the CDR3 DNA reads TGCGCCAGCAGCAAAACGACAGGTTTCTCTGGAAACACCATATATTTT.

The rearrangement links TRBV10-3 to TRBJ1-3, with a tentative D call TRBD1 (5 bases). The ends were cut back, 9 bases at V and 1 base at J, with 13 bases in the middle. Germline-derived CDR1 and CDR2 are ENHRY and SYGVKD. The CDR3 has 14 amino acids. The CDR3 here is CAMSRGGSGNTIYF. CDR3 nucleotides: TGTGCCATGTCTCGGGGGGGGTCTGGAAACACCATATATTTT.

The gene calls are TRBV6-6 and TRBJ1-5; D call uncertain. Trimming took 3 bases from V and 6 from J, leaving 12 bases between them. The CDR3 totals 14 residues. CDR1 is MNHNY, CDR2 SVGAGI, per germline (reference sequence). The CDR3 here is CASSYGRGSQPQHF. CDR3 bases: TGTGCCAGCAGTTATGGCCGGGGAAGTCAGCCCCAGCATTTT.